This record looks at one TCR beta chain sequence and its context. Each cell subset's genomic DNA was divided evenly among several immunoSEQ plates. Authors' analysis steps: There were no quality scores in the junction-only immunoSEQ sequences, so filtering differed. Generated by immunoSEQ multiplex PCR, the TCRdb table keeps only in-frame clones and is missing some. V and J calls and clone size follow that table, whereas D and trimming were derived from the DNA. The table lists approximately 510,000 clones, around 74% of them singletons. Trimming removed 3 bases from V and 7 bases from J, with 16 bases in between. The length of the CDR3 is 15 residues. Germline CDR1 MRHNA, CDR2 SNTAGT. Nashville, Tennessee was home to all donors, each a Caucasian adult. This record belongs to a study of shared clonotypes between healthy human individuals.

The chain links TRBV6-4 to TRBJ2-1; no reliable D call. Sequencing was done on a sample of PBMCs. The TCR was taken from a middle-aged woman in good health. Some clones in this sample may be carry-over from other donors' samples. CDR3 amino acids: CASSDEVASMNEQFF. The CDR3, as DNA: TGTGCCAGCAGTGATGAGGTAGCTAGTATGAATGAGCAGTTCTTC.